Following are 12 T cell receptor beta chains from one sample sequenced in a study of blood T cell repertoires in COVID-19. Clones were read by immunoSEQ multiplex PCR, and TCRdb kept only the in-frame ones, dropping some. The data contain approximately 110,000 clones, 69% of them singletons. The sample was peripheral blood. Receptor source: a man aged 80 or over with acute or convalescent COVID-19.

J is TRBJ1-1 and V is TRBV10-1, with 7 bases lining up with TRBD1. V gave up 0 bases and J gave up 5 bases; unmatched junction bases: 9. The CDR3 is 16 residues long. Germline V gene sequence: CDR1 WNHNN, CDR2 SYGVQD (reference sequence). CDR3 protein: CASSESNEQGLTEAFF. In DNA form, the CDR3 reads TGCGCCAGCAGTGAGTCAAATGAACAGGGGCTAACTGAAGCTTTCTTT.

This chain connects TRBV24-1 to TRBJ1-2; D is unresolved. Germline CDR1 reads KGHDR; CDR2 reads SFDVKD. The CDR3 is made up of 11 amino acids. The ends were cut back, 3 bases at V and 8 bases at J, with 6 bases in the middle. CDR3 nucleotide sequence: TGTGCCACCAGTGATGCGATCGGCTACACCTTC. Protein: CATSDAIGYTF.

This clone turned up a few times. The chain combines TRBV6-2 or TRBV6-3 with TRBJ2-1, with 10 bases lining up with TRBD2. This CDR3 spans 18 amino acids. V lost 5 bases to trimming and J lost 4 bases; unmatched junction nucleotides: 14. From germline, CDR1 is MNHEY and CDR2 SVGEGT. The CDR3: CASSPSRYLAGVYNEQFF. The CDR3 DNA sequence: TGTGCCAGCAGTCCCTCCCGGTATCTAGCGGGAGTGTACAATGAGCAGTTCTTC.

The chain recombines TRBV6-5 with TRBJ2-7; D possibly corresponds to TRBD2 (5 bases). V was cut by 0 bases and J by 3 bases, with 9 bases left in between. The germline gives CDR1 MNHEY, CDR2 SVGAGI. The CDR3 has 14 residues. The CDR3 DNA follows: TGTGCCAGCAGTTACTCGGGTGAGGGCTACGAGCAGTACTTC. This codes for CASSYSGEGYEQYF.

V and J are TRBV7-9 and TRBJ1-4; D is ambiguous. Trimming left V 5 bases short and J 3 bases short, with 13 bases between. Looked up from germline, CDR1 is SEHNR and CDR2 is FQNEAQ (reference sequence). The CDR3 covers 15 residues. The CDR3 is CASSHRLSSNEKLFF. The CDR3 DNA is TGTGCCAGCAGCCACCGACTGTCATCTAATGAAAAACTGTTTTTT.

The genes are TRBV6-2 or TRBV6-3 and TRBJ2-5; TRBD2 agrees at 14 bases. The V gene's germline CDR1 is MNHEY and CDR2 SVGEGT. With 6 bases clipped from V and 2 bases from J, the junction kept 5 bases outside the gene matches. The CDR3 extends over 16 amino acids. For the CDR3, the DNA is TGTGCCAGCAGCCGAGGACTAGCGGGAGGACAAGAGACCCAGTACTTC. Translating gives CASSRGLAGGQETQYF.

This clone was picked up one time. V is TRBV18 and J is TRBJ2-3; no clear D gene. Trimming left V 5 bases short and J 3 bases short, with 3 bases between. CDR1 is KGHSH and CDR2 is LQKENI in the germline V gene. The CDR3 runs to 11 residues. The DNA of the CDR3 is TGTGCCAGCTCAGAGACAGATACGCAGTATTTT. Translation: CASSETDTQYF.

The chain combines TRBV6-5 with TRBJ1-2; D gene ambiguous. V dropped 6 bases and J dropped 6 bases, with 11 bases sitting between them. CDR3 length equals 12 residues. The V gene's germline CDR1 is MNHEY and CDR2 SVGAGI. The CDR3 DNA reads TGTGCCAGCAGACAGATACCGCATGGCTACACCTTC. Translated: CASRQIPHGYTF.

This chain joins TRBV7-2 and TRBJ2-7, with TRBD2 identical over 7 bases. CDR1 is SGHTA, CDR2 FQGNSA, per germline. There are 13 residues in the CDR3. J lost 5 bases, V lost 5 bases, and 6 bases had no gene match. CDR3 sequence reads: CASSVSGLNEQYF. Written as DNA, the CDR3 is TGTGCCAGCAGCGTTAGCGGGCTCAACGAGCAGTACTTC.

V is TRBV28 and J is TRBJ2-1; a weak D match, TRBD2 (5 bases). Looked up from germline, CDR1 is MDHEN and CDR2 is SYDVKM. CDR3 length equals 14 residues. V lost 6 bases, J lost 4 bases, and 13 bases lay in between. CDR3 loop: CASRRDTTYNEQFF. CDR3 bases: TGTGCCAGCAGACGGGATACGACGTACAATGAGCAGTTCTTC. Using reference TRBV28 and TRBJ2-1 for the parts outside the CDR3, the full variable domain is DVKVTQSSRYLVKRTGEKVFLECVQDMDHENMFWYRQDPGLGLRLIYFSYDVKMKEKGDIPEGYSVSREKKERFSLILESASTNQTSMYLCASRRDTTYNEQFFGPGTRLTVL.

V gene TRBV3-1 (or the pseudogene TRBV3-2) combines with J gene TRBJ2-7; D is undetermined. Trimming removed 1 base from V and 3 bases from J, with 7 bases in between. Per the germline V gene, CDR1 is LGHDT and CDR2 is YNNKEL (reference sequence). There are 13 residues in the CDR3. The CDR3 coding sequence is TGTGCCAGCAGCCAAGCACAAGTCTACGAGCAGTACTTC. Translated, it gives CASSQAQVYEQYF.

Details on this clone: The sample has other DNA sequences that encode this CDR3 too. Written as DNA, the CDR3 is TGTGCCAGCAGCTTGGGGCGGGACTACGAGCAGTACTTC. Its protein product is CASSLGRDYEQYF. J is TRBJ2-7 and V is TRBV7-2; a weak D match, TRBD2 (6 bases). In germline, CDR1 is SGHTA, CDR2 FQGNSA. This CDR3 is 13 amino acids long. The V and J ends lost 3 bases and 3 bases respectively, with 9 bases between them. Complete variable domain (other parts from reference TRBV7-2 and TRBJ2-7): GAGVSQSPSNKVTEKGKDVELRCDPISGHTALYWYRQSLGQGLEFLIYFQGNSAPDKSGLPSDRFSAERTGGSVSTLTIQRTQQEDSAVYLCASSLGRDYEQYFGPGTRLTVT.